A selection of T cell receptor beta chains follows, all from one sample in a study of blood T cell repertoires in COVID-19. Sequencing was performed with immunoSEQ multiplex PCR; in TCRdb, only in-frame clones are kept and a portion is missing. The table lists around 210,000 clones, 89% of them singletons. The specimen was PBMCs or T cells enriched from blood (not recorded which). The receptors derive from a woman aged 18-29 years who had recovered from COVID-19. Both conserved end residues are part of each CDR3. The D gene is left open where the match is weak. Size tells how often a clone was seen (once, few, many) or the class of an expanded clone, and some rows leave it out.

clone_size,d_call,v_call,j_call,cdr3_nt,cdr3_aa
few,NA,TRBV28,TRBJ1-3,TGTGCCAGCAGTTTGAGGGGGGGGTCTGGAAACACCATATATTTT,CASSLRGGSGNTIYF
once,NA,TRBV4-1,TRBJ1-2,TGCGCCAGCAGCCAAGAAAGCAGGGTTGGATATGGCTACACCTTC,CASSQESRVGYGYTF
NA,NA,TRBV7-3,TRBJ2-1,TGTGCCAGCAGCTCACCGTCTAGGGGCTACAATGAGCAGTTCTTC,CASSSPSRGYNEQFF
NA,NA,TRBV4-2,TRBJ1-5,TGTGCCAGCAGTCCGACACTTAGCAATCAGCCCCAGCATTTT,CASSPTLSNQPQHF
NA,NA,TRBV14,TRBJ2-7,TGTGCCAGCAGCCAAGCCGGGGTAGTGGGGGAGCAGTACTTC,CASSQAGVVGEQYF
NA,NA,TRBV7-9,TRBJ2-7,TGTGCCAGCAGCTTAACTTCCCAGGGAAGCTACGAGCAGTACTTC,CASSLTSQGSYEQYF
NA,TRBD1,TRBV18,TRBJ1-3,TGTGCCAGCTCACCTTTATCGGACAGGACCTCTGGAAACACCATATATTTT,CASSPLSDRTSGNTIYF
NA,TRBD1,TRBV13,TRBJ1-3,TGTGCCAGCAGCGTTCACAGGGGGACTGGAAACACCATATATTTT,CASSVHRGTGNTIYF
few,NA,TRBV11-2,TRBJ2-2,TGTGCCCTCTCGGGGCAGGGGGGCACCGGGGAGCTGTTTTTT,CALSGQGGTGELFF
few,TRBD1,TRBV28,TRBJ2-5,TGTGCCAGCAGTGATACAGGGGTGGAGACCCAGTACTTC,CASSDTGVETQYF
NA,NA,TRBV24-1,TRBJ2-3,TGTGCCACCAGTGATTTTGGGGGGACGGGCACAGATACGCAGTATTTT,CATSDFGGTGTDTQYF
NA,NA,TRBV11-2,TRBJ2-5,TGTGCCAGCAGCCCGATAGACCGTACGGGGGAGACCCAGTACTTC,CASSPIDRTGETQYF
NA,NA,TRBV18,TRBJ2-6,TGTGCCAGCTCACAGGACAAGTCTGGGGCCAACGTCCTGACTTTC,CASSQDKSGANVLTF
NA,NA,TRBV5-6,TRBJ2-3,TGTGCCAGCAGCTTGGGGACAACAGATACGCAGTATTTT,CASSLGTTDTQYF
once,NA,TRBV3-1/TRBV3-2,TRBJ2-2,TGTGCCAGCAGCCCTAGGGGAAGGAACACCGGGGAGCTGTTTTTT,CASSPRGRNTGELFF
few,NA,TRBV3-1/TRBV3-2,TRBJ2-7,TGTGCCAGCAGCCAAGCGGCCTACGAGCAGTACTTC,CASSQAAYEQYF